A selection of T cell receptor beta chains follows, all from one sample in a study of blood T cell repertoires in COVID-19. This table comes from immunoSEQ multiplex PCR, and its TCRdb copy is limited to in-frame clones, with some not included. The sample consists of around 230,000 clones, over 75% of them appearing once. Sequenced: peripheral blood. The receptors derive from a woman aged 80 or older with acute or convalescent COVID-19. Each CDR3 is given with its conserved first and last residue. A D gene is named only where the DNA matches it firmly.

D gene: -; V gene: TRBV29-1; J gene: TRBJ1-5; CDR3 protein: CSVGSGEGNQPQHF
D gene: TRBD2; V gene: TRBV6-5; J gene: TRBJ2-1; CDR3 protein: CASKTSGDYNEQFF
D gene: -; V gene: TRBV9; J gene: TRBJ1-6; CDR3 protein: CASSAQKGGDSPLHF
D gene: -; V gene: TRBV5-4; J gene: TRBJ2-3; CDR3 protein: CASSFRGTDTQYF
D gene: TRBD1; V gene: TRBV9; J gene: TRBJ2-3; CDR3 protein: CASSEGGNGPHTQYF
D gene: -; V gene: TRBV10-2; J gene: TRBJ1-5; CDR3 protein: CASSVRSQPQHF
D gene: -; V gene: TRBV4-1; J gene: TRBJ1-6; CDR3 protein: CASTQGRENSPLHF
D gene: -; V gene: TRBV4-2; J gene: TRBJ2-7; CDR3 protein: CASSQELVHEQYF
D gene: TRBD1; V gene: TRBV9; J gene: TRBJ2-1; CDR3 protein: CASSGEGGSLNEQFF
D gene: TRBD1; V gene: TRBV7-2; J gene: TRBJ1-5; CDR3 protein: CASSPRTGAGNQPQHF
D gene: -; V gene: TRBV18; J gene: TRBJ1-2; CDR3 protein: CASSPEGPNYGYTF
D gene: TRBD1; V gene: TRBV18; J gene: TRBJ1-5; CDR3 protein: CASSLETGGSNQPQHF
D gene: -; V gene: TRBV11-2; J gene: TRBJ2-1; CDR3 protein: CASSGGGIVGNEQFF
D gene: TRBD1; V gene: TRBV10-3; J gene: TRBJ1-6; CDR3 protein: CATQTGTGSSPLHF
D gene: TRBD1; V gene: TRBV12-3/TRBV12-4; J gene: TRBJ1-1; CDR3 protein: CASSFQGDRAFF
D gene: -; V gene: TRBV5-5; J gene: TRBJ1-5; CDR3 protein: CASSLSPFSNQPQHF
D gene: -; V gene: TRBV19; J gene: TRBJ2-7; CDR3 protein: CASSTAAYEQYF
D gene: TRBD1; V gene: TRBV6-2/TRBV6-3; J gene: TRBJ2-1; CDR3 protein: CASSPGTGVSNEQFF
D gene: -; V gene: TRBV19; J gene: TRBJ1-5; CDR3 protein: CASTIGGSLGNQPQHF
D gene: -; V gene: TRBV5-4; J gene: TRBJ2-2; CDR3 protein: CASSLAGQRTGELFF
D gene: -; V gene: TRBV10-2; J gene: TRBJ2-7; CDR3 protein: CASVGQSSYEQYF